The text below deals with one T cell receptor (beta chain). This CDR3 has 13 residues. Trimming pared 3 bases from V and 4 bases from J, leaving 9 bases between. Per germline, CDR1 SQVTM and CDR2 ANQGSEA. Libraries were prepared by immunoSEQ multiplex PCR; TCRdb keeps only in-frame clonotypes and omits some of them. Seen here are 180,000 or so clones, approximately 91% observed once, and the top ten hold about 1.8%. This entry belongs to a study of T cell responses to AZD1222 COVID-19 vaccine. The V call is TRBV29-1, the J call TRBJ1-4, with D maybe TRBD1 (5 bases). The sequence was collected from an adult who received the AZD1222 COVID-19 vaccine. The specimen comprised peripheral blood, sampled 28 days after the second AZD1222 dose. The CDR3 sequence: CSVDGQGNEKLFF. The CDR3 nucleotides read TGCAGCGTTGATGGCCAGGGTAATGAAAAACTGTTTTTT.